This T cell receptor (beta chain) originates from a study of CD8 T cells in ankylosing spondylitis. Findings and caveats of the study: Disease-linked clones were found to be CD8+ and relatively rare in peripheral blood.

Making use of molecular barcodes, quantitative 5'-RACE generated TCR beta libraries. Via MiXCR, TCRdb re-called the 5' RACE reads, giving one row per CDR3 protein. The data contain about 360,000 distinct CDR3 sequences, around 15% of them singletons. This clonotype was recorded many times. Its target is unknown. The CDR3 has 16 residues. Germline V gene data show CDR1 as SGHRS and CDR2 as YFSETQ. V shed 2 bases and J 7 bases; nucleotides not matched to a gene: 12. The chain is built from TRBV5-1 and TRBJ2-1; TRBD1 matches 7 bases. The TCR sequence derives from a male donor with ankylosing spondylitis or in good health (not recorded which). The specimen sequenced was blood, either unsorted or a sorted T cell fraction (not recorded which). The CDR3 nucleotides are TGCGCCAGCAGCTTCCAAGGGGGCCCCTGGGAGAATGAGCAGTTCTTC. Translated, it gives CASSFQGGPWENEQFF.